The present T cell receptor beta chain was sequenced within a study of cytomegalovirus exposure and HLA in healthy donors. The PCR was carried out with 60 Vbeta primers and 13 Jbeta primers. Method: immunoSEQ multiplex PCR; TCRdb's copy keeps in-frame clones and lacks some. The repertoire includes about 110,000 clones, approximately 79% of them detected once, and over 3% sits in the top ten. Concerning this clone itself: This same CDR3 is encoded by further DNA sequences in the sample.

V lost 0 bases to trimming and J lost 6 bases; unmatched junction nucleotides: 0. The CDR3 consists of 14 residues. CDR1 is SGHRS, CDR2 YFSETQ, per germline. Sequencing input: PBMCs. This TCR came from a woman between 35 and 50 years old in good health and CMV-seronegative. The rearrangement joins TRBV5-1 to TRBJ1-6; 7 positions agree with TRBD1. CDR3: CASSLDRGNSPLHF. Written as DNA, the CDR3 is TGCGCCAGCAGCTTGGACAGGGGTAATTCACCCCTCCACTTT.